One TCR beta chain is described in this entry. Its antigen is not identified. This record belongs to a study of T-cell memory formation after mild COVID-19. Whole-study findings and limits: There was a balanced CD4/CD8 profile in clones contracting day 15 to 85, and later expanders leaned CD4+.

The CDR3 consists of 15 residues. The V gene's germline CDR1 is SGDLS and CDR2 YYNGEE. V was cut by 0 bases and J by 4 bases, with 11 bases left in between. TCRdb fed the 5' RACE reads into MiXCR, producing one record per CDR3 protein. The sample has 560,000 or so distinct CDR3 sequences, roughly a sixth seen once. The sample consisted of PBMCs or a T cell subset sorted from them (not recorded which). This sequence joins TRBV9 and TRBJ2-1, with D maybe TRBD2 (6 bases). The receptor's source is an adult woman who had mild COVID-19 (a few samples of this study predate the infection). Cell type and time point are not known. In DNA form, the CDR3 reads TGTGCCAGCAGCGTAGACGGGGGACTGTACAATGAGCAGTTCTTC. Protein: CASSVDGGLYNEQFF.